The 3 T cell receptor beta chains presented below share a single source sample, sequenced in a study of blood T cells in healthy people across ages. It was with a sample-barcoded 5' primer and a J-beta primer mix that a second PCR of about 7 to 12 cycles was run. TCRdb re-called the 5' RACE reads with MiXCR, one entry per CDR3 protein. Of more than 450,000 distinct CDR3 sequences listed, roughly a quarter are singletons. This sample also belongs to another study, concerning T cells of mothers and their children.

Sequencing input: blood. The receptor set was obtained from a boy under 10 years old in good health.

The J gene is TRBJ2-1, the V gene TRBV12-3 or TRBV12-4, with 7 positions matching TRBD1. CDR3 length: 14 amino acids. The J segment lost 2 bases and the V segment lost 5 bases, leaving 3 bases of the junction unmatched. The CDR3 DNA follows: TGTGCCAGCAGTCCCGACAGGGCCTACAATGAGCAGTTCTTC. It translates to CASSPDRAYNEQFF.

The gene calls are TRBV5-7 and TRBJ1-5; no firm D call. TRBV5-7 is annotated as an ORF whose role is uncertain. The CDR3 is made up of 13 amino acids. The V and J ends lost 0 bases and 8 bases respectively, with 9 bases between them. The CDR3 region has the DNA TGTGCCAGCAGCTTGGAGGGCCGGGAGCCCCAGCATTTT. Its protein is CASSLEGREPQHF.

This clonotype has only a few counts. The rearrangement joins TRBV7-9 to TRBJ2-3, with 7 bases that match TRBD2. This CDR3 region has 14 residues. Germline-derived CDR1 and CDR2 are SEHNR and FQNEAQ (reference sequence). The J segment lost 6 bases and the V segment lost 2 bases, leaving 5 bases of the junction unmatched. CDR3 amino acids: CASSLKARGDTQYF. DNA of the CDR3: TGTGCCAGCAGCTTAAAGGCGCGGGGGGATACGCAGTATTTT.